This is a list of T cell receptor beta chains from one sample in a study of T-cell memory formation after mild COVID-19. TCRdb ran MiXCR on the 5' RACE reads and lists one entry per CDR3 protein. The repertoire holds fewer than 650,000 distinct CDR3 sequences, about a fifth seen once, with under 8.5% in the top ten. Sequencing used PBMCs or a T cell subset sorted from them (not recorded which). Receptors were obtained from an adult woman who had mild COVID-19 (a few samples of this study predate the infection). Cell type and time point are not known. Both conserved end residues are part of each CDR3. A D gene is named only where the DNA matches it firmly. Clone sizes are given selectively: once, few, many, or a class where the clone is expanded.

NA	NA	TRBV12-3/TRBV12-4	TRBJ2-1	TGTGCCAGCAGCCCCGGGGGTAGCGTATCCTACAATGAGCAGTTCTTC	CASSPGGSVSYNEQFF
NA	NA	TRBV20-1	TRBJ2-2	TGCAGTGCTAGAGCCTTCCCCGGGGAGCTGTTTTTT	CSARAFPGELFF
NA	NA	TRBV4-3	TRBJ2-5	TGCGCCAGCAGCCAAACAGTCGCCGGTGGAGAGACCCAGTACTTC	CASSQTVAGGETQYF
NA	NA	TRBV7-3	TRBJ2-3	TGTGCCAGCAGCTTAAACTACCAAAGCACAGATACGCAGTGTTTT	CASSLNYQSTDTQCF
NA	few	TRBV29-1	TRBJ1-5	TGCAGCGTCGGGACACCGAATCAGCCCCAGCATTTT	CSVGTPNQPQHF
TRBD1	NA	TRBV7-2	TRBJ1-5	TGTGCCAGCAGCTTAGCGGGACAGCAAAATCAGCCCCAGCATTTT	CASSLAGQQNQPQHF
TRBD2	NA	TRBV6-5	TRBJ2-7	TGTGCCACCCAAGAGAAGCGGGAGTTTTCCAACGAGCAGTACTTC	CATQEKREFSNEQYF
TRBD1	few	TRBV4-1	TRBJ1-5	TGCGCCAGCAGCCAGGTACAGGGGGCGGATAATCAGCCCCAGCATTTT	CASSQVQGADNQPQHF
NA	NA	TRBV7-9	TRBJ2-1	TGTGCCAGCAGCTACCCCTCTAGTGAGCAGTTCTTC	CASSYPSSEQFF
NA	NA	TRBV10-3	TRBJ1-1	TGTGCCATCAGTAGAGAGACAGAGCTGAACACTGAAGCTTTCTTT	CAISRETELNTEAFF
NA	NA	TRBV4-1	TRBJ1-4	TGCGCCAGCAGCCAAGTGGGGGGCGGCGAAAAACTGTTTTTT	CASSQVGGGEKLFF
NA	NA	TRBV20-1	TRBJ1-2	TGCAGTGCTAGAGGAACGGGGAGCTATGGCTACACCTTC	CSARGTGSYGYTF
TRBD2	NA	TRBV30	TRBJ2-7	TGTGCCTGGAGTGGGCTAGCGGGGGCCTACGAGCAGTACTTC	CAWSGLAGAYEQYF
TRBD1	NA	TRBV25-1	TRBJ1-1	TGTGCCAGCAGTGAATTGGTAGGGGGCAGAGGGACTGAAGCTTTCTTT	CASSELVGGRGTEAFF
NA	few	TRBV7-9	TRBJ2-1	TGTGCCAGCAGCCCGCGCGGGAATGGGGGGGCTGAGCAGTTCTTC	CASSPRGNGGAEQFF
NA	NA	TRBV29-1	TRBJ1-2	TGCAGCGTTGATCTGGGGCTTACAGAATGGTCAAACTATGGCTACACCTTC	CSVDLGLTEWSNYGYTF
TRBD1	NA	TRBV30	TRBJ2-3	TGTGCCTGGACACTGGGACAGAGCACAGATACGCAGTATTTT	CAWTLGQSTDTQYF
NA	NA	TRBV7-9	TRBJ2-3	TGTGCCAGCAGCTTACCGAGGCCCACAGATACGCAGTATTTT	CASSLPRPTDTQYF
TRBD2	NA	TRBV3-1	TRBJ2-3	TGTGCCAGCAGCCGGTCGGGGGGGCTCGTAGATACGCAGTATTTT	CASSRSGGLVDTQYF
TRBD2	few	TRBV6-2/TRBV6-3	TRBJ2-7	TGTGCCAGCAGCCTACTCCTAGGACTAGCTATTGAGCAGTACTTC	CASSLLLGLAIEQYF
TRBD1	NA	TRBV24-1	TRBJ2-5	TGTGCCACCAGTGACACCGGACAGGGGAAAGGAGAGACCCAGTACTTC	CATSDTGQGKGETQYF
NA	few	TRBV15	TRBJ1-5	TGTGCCACCAGCAGAGATAACGTGGATCAGCCCCAGCATTTT	CATSRDNVDQPQHF
TRBD2	few	TRBV20-1	TRBJ2-1	TGCAGTGCTACGGGAGGCAGATCCTACAATGAGCAGTTCTTC	CSATGGRSYNEQFF
TRBD2	few	TRBV14	TRBJ2-5	TGTGCCAGCAGCCGCGGGGGAAACCAAGAGACCCAGTACTTC	CASSRGGNQETQYF
TRBD2	NA	TRBV20-1	TRBJ2-1	TGCAGTGCTGTAGCGGGGGGCCCCAATGAGCAGTTCTTC	CSAVAGGPNEQFF
NA	once	TRBV5-4	TRBJ1-4	TGTGCCAGCAGCTTGGTCAGGGAACAGGGTGGGGGTGAAAAACTGTTTTTT	CASSLVREQGGGEKLFF
TRBD2	few	TRBV6-5	TRBJ2-7	TGTGCCAGCACCAAGGGTCGAGGGACTAGCTCATACGAGCAGTACTTC	CASTKGRGTSSYEQYF
NA	few	TRBV15	TRBJ2-7	TGTGCCACCAGCACCGATCTGGGACACTCCTACGAGCAGTACTTC	CATSTDLGHSYEQYF
NA	NA	TRBV5-1	TRBJ2-5	TGCGCCAGCAGCACCGGGGCGGGACAAGAGACCCAGTACTTC	CASSTGAGQETQYF
NA	NA	TRBV9	TRBJ2-1	TGTGCCGGCCCTGGGGGTTGCTACAATGAGCAGTTCTTC	CAGPGGCYNEQFF
TRBD2	few	TRBV4-2	TRBJ2-7	TGTGCCAGCAGCCAAGATTTGGCTAGCGGGAGCTACGAGCAGTACTTC	CASSQDLASGSYEQYF
TRBD2	NA	TRBV24-1	TRBJ2-5	TGTGCCACCAGTGACCCAGGGACTAGCGGAACGGGGACCCAGTACTTC	CATSDPGTSGTGTQYF
NA	many	TRBV20-1	TRBJ1-1	TGCAGTGTTTGGGAAAACACTGAAGCTTTCTTT	CSVWENTEAFF
TRBD1	few	TRBV6-6	TRBJ1-6	TGTGCCAGCAGTTACGGCGGGACAGGGGGATCACCCCTCCACTTT	CASSYGGTGGSPLHF
TRBD1	few	TRBV24-1	TRBJ2-1	TGTGCCACCAGTGCCGCGACAGGGGCGAGTGAGCAGTTCTTC	CATSAATGASEQFF
NA	NA	TRBV9	TRBJ2-7	TGTGCCAGCAGCGTTGGACTCGGGTCCTCCTACGAGCAGTACTTC	CASSVGLGSSYEQYF
TRBD2	few	TRBV11-2	TRBJ2-3	TGTGCCAGCAGCTACCCTAACCTAGCGGGACGCACAGATACGCAGTATTTT	CASSYPNLAGRTDTQYF
NA	NA	TRBV29-1	TRBJ2-7	TGCAGCGTTGAAACCCCTTTTTCGAGAACGCCTACCTACGAGCAGTACTTC	CSVETPFSRTPTYEQYF
NA	few	TRBV4-1	TRBJ1-5	TGCGCCAGCAGCCAAGATGGCGGGGGTAGACAGCCCCAGCATTTT	CASSQDGGGRQPQHF
TRBD2	few	TRBV19	TRBJ2-1	TGTGCCAGTAGTATAGGCGGGGGTTCCTACAATGAGCAGTTCTTC	CASSIGGGSYNEQFF
NA	NA	TRBV3-1	TRBJ2-5	TGTGCCAGCAGCCCCCTCGAAGGAAGGGCCACTAGAAAATTGAAAGAGACCCAGTACTTC	CASSPLEGRATRKLKETQYF
NA	NA	TRBV12-3/TRBV12-4	TRBJ1-2	TGTGCCAGCAGTTTGCCCCTCGGGGGGGGGATGGATGGCTACACCTTC	CASSLPLGGGMDGYTF
NA	few	TRBV7-2	TRBJ1-1	TGTGCCAGCAGCCCTCAGGAGGGAAGGACTGAAGCTTTCTTT	CASSPQEGRTEAFF
NA	few	TRBV20-1	TRBJ2-1	TGCAGTGCTAGTGGGCAGGTTAATGAGCAGTTCTTC	CSASGQVNEQFF
TRBD2	NA	TRBV29-1	TRBJ2-5	TGCAGCGTGACGGGGGGAGACATCCCCCAAGAGACCCAGTACTTC	CSVTGGDIPQETQYF
TRBD1	NA	TRBV6-5	TRBJ1-2	TGTGTCAGCAGTTACACCGGACAGGGGGAAGGTGGCTACACCTTC	CVSSYTGQGEGGYTF
NA	NA	TRBV14	TRBJ1-1	TGTGCCAGCAGCCAAGTAACAGGAGGGACTGAAGCTTTCTTT	CASSQVTGGTEAFF
NA	few	TRBV10-3	TRBJ2-1	TGTGCCGTCCGATCCGAGGGGAATGAGCAGTTCTTC	CAVRSEGNEQFF
TRBD1	few	TRBV5-1	TRBJ2-7	TGCGCCAGCAGCCCATCCTCCGGGACAGGGGCCTACGAGCAGTACTTC	CASSPSSGTGAYEQYF